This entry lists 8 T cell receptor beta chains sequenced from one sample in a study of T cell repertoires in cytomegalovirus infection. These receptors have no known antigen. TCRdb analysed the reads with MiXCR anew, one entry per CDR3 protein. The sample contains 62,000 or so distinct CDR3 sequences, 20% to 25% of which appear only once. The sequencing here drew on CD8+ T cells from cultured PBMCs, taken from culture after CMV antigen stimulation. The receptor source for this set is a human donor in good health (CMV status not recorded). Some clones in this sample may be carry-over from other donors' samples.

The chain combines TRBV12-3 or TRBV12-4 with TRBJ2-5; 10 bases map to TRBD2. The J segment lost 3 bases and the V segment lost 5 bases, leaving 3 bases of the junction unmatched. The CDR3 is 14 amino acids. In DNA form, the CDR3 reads TGTGCCAGCAGTGGGACTAGCGACAAAGAGACCCAGTACTTC. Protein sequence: CASSGTSDKETQYF.

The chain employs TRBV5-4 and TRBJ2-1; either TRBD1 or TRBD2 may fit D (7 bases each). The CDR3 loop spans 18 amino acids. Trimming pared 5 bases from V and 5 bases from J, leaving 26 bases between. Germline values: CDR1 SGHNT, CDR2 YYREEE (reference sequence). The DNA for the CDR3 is TGTGCCAGCAGAACGCCGCCAGGGGGAGGGGGGGCCGACAATGAGCAGTTCTTC. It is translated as CASRTPPGGGGADNEQFF.

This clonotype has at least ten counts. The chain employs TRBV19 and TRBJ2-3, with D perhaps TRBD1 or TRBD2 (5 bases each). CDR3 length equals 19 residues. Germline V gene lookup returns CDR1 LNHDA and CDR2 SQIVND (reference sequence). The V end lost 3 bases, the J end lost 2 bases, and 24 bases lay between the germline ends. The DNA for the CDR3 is TGTGCCAGTAGTATCCCCTCCGGGACCTCATATTCCTTCACAGATACGCAGTATTTT. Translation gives CASSIPSGTSYSFTDTQYF.

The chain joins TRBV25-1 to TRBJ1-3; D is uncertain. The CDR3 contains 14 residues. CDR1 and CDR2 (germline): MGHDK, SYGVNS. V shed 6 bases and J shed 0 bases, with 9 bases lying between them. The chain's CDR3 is CASSITDSGNTIYF. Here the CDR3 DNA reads TGTGCCAGCAGCATCACCGACTCTGGAAACACCATATATTTT.

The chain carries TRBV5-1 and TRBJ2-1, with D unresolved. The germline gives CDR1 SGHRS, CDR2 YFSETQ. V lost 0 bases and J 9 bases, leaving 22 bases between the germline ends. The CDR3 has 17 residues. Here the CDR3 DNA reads TGCGCCAGCAGCTTGGATCGTTTTTTAGTCAGTTTTATTGAGCAGTTCTTC. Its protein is CASSLDRFLVSFIEQFF.

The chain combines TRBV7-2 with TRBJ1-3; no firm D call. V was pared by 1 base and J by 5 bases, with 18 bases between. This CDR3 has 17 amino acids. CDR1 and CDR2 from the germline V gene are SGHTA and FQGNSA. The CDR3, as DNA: TGTGCCAGCAGCTTAGATTCGGAGGCCGAGGGTCGAAACACCATATATTTT. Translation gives CASSLDSEAEGRNTIYF.

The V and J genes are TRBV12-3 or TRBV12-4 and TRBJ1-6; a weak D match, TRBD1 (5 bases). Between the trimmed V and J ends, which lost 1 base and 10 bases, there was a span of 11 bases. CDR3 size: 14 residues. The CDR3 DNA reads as TGTGCCAGCAGTTTAGGACAGCCTGGCTCACCCCTCCACTTT. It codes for CASSLGQPGSPLHF.

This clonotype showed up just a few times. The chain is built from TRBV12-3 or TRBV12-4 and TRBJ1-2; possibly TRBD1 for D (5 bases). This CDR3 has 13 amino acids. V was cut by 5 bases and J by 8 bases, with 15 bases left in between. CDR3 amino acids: CASSTDTVEGYTF. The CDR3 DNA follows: TGTGCCAGCAGTACGGACACGGTGGAAGGCTACACCTTC.